The clone carrying this T cell receptor beta chain has a single count. Trimming took 10 bases from V and 8 from J; bases not matched to a gene: 16. Germline CDR1 MDHEN, CDR2 SYDVKM. The CDR3 contains 16 residues. The data were produced by immunoSEQ multiplex PCR, yet TCRdb's version contains in-frame clones alone and is incomplete. Of more than 250,000 clones in the sample, about 89% were seen once. This sample was included in a study of blood T cell repertoires in COVID-19. Overall study context: Specimens from acute and convalescent COVID-19 originated in the United States, Italy and Spain. T cells, B-cell-depleted T cells, or PBMCs provided the cDNA or gDNA that served as material.

Sequenced input: PBMCs or T cells enriched from blood (not recorded which). The chain is built from TRBV28 and TRBJ2-1, with 11 bases that match TRBD2. This TCR was recovered from a woman aged 18-29 years who had recovered from COVID-19. The CDR3 protein is CATNPFLAGGRDEQFF. CDR3 DNA sequence: TGTGCCACCAATCCTTTTTTAGCGGGAGGGAGGGATGAGCAGTTCTTC.